This TCR beta chain was sequenced in a study of shared T cell receptors in the human thymus (dated by TCRdb to about 2021). Study-wide context: The study examined how self-reactive, shared T-cell receptor alpha chains are generated in the human thymus.

The library was generated by the immunoSEQ multiplex PCR assay. TCRdb retrieved this table from immuneACCESS and kept in-frame rearrangements only. Not all clones are present; in checked studies, unresolved V genes account for under half, and no reason is known for the remainder. Within this sample are some 640,000 clones, with 80% to 90% of them counted one time only. The top ten clonotypes cover more than 0.009% of the sample. This clone occurred a few times. The target of this receptor is not known. Base qualities are not provided; no much larger clone lies one nucleotide away. CDR1 MDHEN and CDR2 SYDVKM are derived from the germline V gene. Spanning cysteine to phenylalanine, the CDR3 consists of 13 amino acids. Only the CDR3 DNA stays, 39 bases, in frame from base 1. V is reduced by 5 bases and J by 3 bases, leaving a spacing of 8 bases between them. These data also featured in a second study, about human thymus T cells. The second investigation adds: In Finland, the donors were immunologically healthy infants who were having open corrective cardiac surgery for congenital heart defects. Thymus tissue was obtained as surgical resects removed during corrective cardiac surgery. V and J gene segment usage appeared biased in both thymic and peripheral blood repertoires. The related research reported highly overlapping thymic TCR repertoires among unrelated individuals. The study described the TCR alpha and beta repertoires in fewer than 10 infant thymus samples and a few matching peripheral blood samples. Donor ages ranged from roughly 6 to 250 days, and the cohort comprised six or seven male and two female infants. After being mechanically released from the tissue, thymocytes were kept at -70 degrees C in pellets of about 9-32 million cells. Genomic DNA was extracted from frozen cell pellets with a QIAsymphony instrument. The immunoSEQ multiplex PCR assay was used to amplify the TCRB and TCRAD loci from a standardized amount of quality-controlled genomic DNA. The V(D)J region was spanned by amplicons of a length sufficient to cover the CDR3 and to identify V and J genes. The amplicons were sequenced on an Illumina platform via the commercial immunoSEQ service. Primer bias and sequencing errors were corrected as previously described, and TCRAD and TCRB definitions were based on the IMGT database. Repertoires were analysed with immunoSEQ Analyzer 3.0 and VDJTools, covering basic statistics, V/J segment usage, diversity estimates, rarefaction and pairwise overlap. Diversity was estimated with Chao1, ChaoE, Efron-Thisted, Shannon and inverse Simpson indices, and also on datasets down-sampled to the smallest sample. Repertoire overlap was determined by strict matching of CDR3 nucleotide sequence, V gene and J gene, and Jaccard-based multidimensional scaling clustering was applied. On average, thymus samples gave about 810,000 unique TCRB clonotypes, whereas blood samples gave about 84,000.

The receptor's source is a boy under two years old with a congenital heart defect. Donor details come from another sample of the same person, matched by shared clones. Input material: thymocytes. This chain is built from TRBV28 and TRBJ2-1, with the D gene not clear enough to name. For the CDR3, the sequence is CASSASHYNEQFF. Here is the DNA: TGTGCCAGCAGTGCGTCGCACTACAATGAGCAGTTCTTC.